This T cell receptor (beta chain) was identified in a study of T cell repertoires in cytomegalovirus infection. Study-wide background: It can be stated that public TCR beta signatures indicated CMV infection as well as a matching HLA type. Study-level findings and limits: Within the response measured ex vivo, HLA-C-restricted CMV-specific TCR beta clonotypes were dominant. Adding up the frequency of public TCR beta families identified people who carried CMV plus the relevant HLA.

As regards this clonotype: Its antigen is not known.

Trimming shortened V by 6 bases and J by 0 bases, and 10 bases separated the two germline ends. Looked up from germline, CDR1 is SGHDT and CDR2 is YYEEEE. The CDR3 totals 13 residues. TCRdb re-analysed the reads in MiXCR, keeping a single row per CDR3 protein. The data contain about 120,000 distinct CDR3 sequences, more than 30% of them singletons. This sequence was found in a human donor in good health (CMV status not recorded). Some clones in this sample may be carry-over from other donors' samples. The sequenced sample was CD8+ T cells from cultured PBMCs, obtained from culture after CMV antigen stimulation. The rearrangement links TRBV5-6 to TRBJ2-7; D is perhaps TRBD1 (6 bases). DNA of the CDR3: TGTGCCAGCACCTGGACAGACTCCTACGAGCAGTACTTC. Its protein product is CASTWTDSYEQYF.